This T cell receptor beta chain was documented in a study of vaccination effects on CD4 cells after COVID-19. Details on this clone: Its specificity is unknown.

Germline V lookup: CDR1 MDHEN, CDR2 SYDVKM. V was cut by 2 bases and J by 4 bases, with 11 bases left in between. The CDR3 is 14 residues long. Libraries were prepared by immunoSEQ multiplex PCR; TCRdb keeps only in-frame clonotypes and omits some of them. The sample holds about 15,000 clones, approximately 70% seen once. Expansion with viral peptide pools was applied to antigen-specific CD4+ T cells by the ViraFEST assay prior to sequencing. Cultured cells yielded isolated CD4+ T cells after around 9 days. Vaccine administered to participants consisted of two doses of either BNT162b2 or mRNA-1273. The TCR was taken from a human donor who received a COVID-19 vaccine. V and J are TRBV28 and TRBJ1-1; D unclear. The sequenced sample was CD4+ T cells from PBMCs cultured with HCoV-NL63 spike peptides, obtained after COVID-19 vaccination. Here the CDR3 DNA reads TGTGCCAGCAGTTTACCCCCAGGACGCACTGAAGCTTTCTTT. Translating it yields CASSLPPGRTEAFF.